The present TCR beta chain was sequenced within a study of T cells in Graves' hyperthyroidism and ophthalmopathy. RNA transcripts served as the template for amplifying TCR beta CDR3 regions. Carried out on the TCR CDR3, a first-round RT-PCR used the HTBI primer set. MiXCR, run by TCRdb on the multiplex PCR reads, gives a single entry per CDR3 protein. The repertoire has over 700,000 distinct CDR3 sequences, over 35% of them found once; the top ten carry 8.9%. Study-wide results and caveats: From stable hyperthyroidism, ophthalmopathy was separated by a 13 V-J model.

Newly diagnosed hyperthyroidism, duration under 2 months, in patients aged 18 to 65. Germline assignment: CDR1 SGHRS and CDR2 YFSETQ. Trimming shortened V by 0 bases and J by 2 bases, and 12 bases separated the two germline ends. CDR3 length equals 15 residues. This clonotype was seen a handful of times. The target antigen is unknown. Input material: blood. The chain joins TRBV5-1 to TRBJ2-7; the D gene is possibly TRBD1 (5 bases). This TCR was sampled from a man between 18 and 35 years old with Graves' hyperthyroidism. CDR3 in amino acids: CASSLVGLGAYEQYF. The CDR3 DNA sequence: TGCGCCAGCAGCTTGGTGGGTTTAGGGGCCTACGAGCAGTACTTC.